These T cell receptor beta chains were read from a single sample in a study of OX40 agonist ivuxolimab in advanced cancers. The protocol was immunoSEQ multiplex PCR, while the TCRdb copy is restricted to in-frame clones and leaves out a portion. Here the sample spans over 100,000 clones, 90% being singletons. The sequencing here drew on CD4+ or CD8+ T cells sorted from blood, taken in a trial of the OX40 agonist ivuxolimab. Receptors were obtained from an adult with an advanced solid tumor such as melanoma, head and neck, liver or kidney cancer. The CDR3 runs from the conserved cysteine through the conserved F or W. Each record gives: CDR3 length, V gene, clone size, CDR3 protein. Clone size, where shown, is once, few, many, or a class for clones that have expanded.

>15|TRBV27|-
CASSFRTGFSNEQFF
>15|TRBV7-9|few
CASSLMATRNTEAFF
>12|TRBV5-4|-
CASSPRGETQYF
>16|TRBV5-4|-
CASMGIGSPNTDTQYF
>15|TRBV9|once
CASSPQQGWNTEAFF
>12|TRBV19|-
CASSSGFTEAFF
>13|TRBV5-1|-
CASSPGLADEQYF
>14|TRBV5-4|few
CASSLQGSGNTIYF
>14|TRBV29-1|once
CSGETSGGYNEQFF
>14|TRBV7-3|-
CASSSGGAGRTQYF
>15|TRBV28|-
CASSLSGQGHTEAFF
>15|TRBV7-9|-
CASSPNGTGRGKLFF
>17|TRBV5-6|-
CASSLEASGPSYNEQFF
>15|TRBV12-5|-
CASGPGTGNTGELFF
>18|TRBV9|-
CASSSGTSGRAARNEQFF
>15|TRBV28|-
CASSRGQNSGNTIYF
>14|TRBV18|-
CASSPPSVAHEQYF
>9|TRBV27|once
CAVGPEQYF
>11|TRBV6-1|-
CAGGQAYEQYF
>15|TRBV9|-
CASSKTALSSYEQYF
>14|TRBV6-1|once
CASSDRQGHTEAFF
>12|TRBV19|few
CATSDTNYGYTF
>13|TRBV14|-
CASSQEAKQRAFF
>15|TRBV6-6|once
CASSLGTGGNQPQHF
>15|TRBV19|-
CASRTMTVENTEAFF
>14|TRBV28|-
CASSFWHGSYEQYF
>13|TRBV6-5|-
CASSYPDSYGYTF
>14|TRBV7-9|-
CASSLVVEDNEQFF
>15|TRBV4-3|-
CASSQVPQGNYGYTF
>14|TRBV5-4|-
CASSLDRSQETQYF
>13|TRBV10-3|-
CAITNGQGAHQYF
>17|TRBV5-6|-
CASFGTGQTPNTGELFF
>13|TRBV11-2|-
CASSPDRVYEQYF
>14|TRBV5-4|-
CASSRGRMNTEAFF
>17|TRBV9|-
CASSSRDRGSKSTEAFF
>15|TRBV7-2|-
CASSFDSWGNQPQHF
>14|TRBV6-5|few
CASRHRATNEKLFF
>18|TRBV28|-
CASGDSRGLSGANYGYTF
>11|TRBV20-1|few
CSASPAFEAFF
>12|TRBV5-6|-
CASKTHGDTQYF
>15|TRBV27|once
CASSLRRQDNSPLHF
>13|TRBV2|-
CASSEIRYTEAFF
>13|TRBV18|-
CASSPPYRSGYTF
>13|TRBV11-2|-
CASSVTGNTEAFF
>11|TRBV15|-
CATSTTTEAFF
>17|TRBV4-2|-
CASSPGTSGSFQETQYF
>14|TRBV28|-
CASSLGQGPYEQYF
>15|TRBV28|-
CASSFRRGLGGGYTF
>14|TRBV15|once
CATSNRESAYEQYF
>12|TRBV28|-
CASNRAPYEQYF
>14|TRBV18|-
CASSPQGQGDTQYF
>18|TRBV4-3|-
CASSRTGKGASGANVLTF
>17|TRBV5-1|-
CASSFGVTTGENTEAFF
>13|TRBV28|-
CASRSETGVRYTF
>16|TRBV6-5|few
CASSYSKREGGDEQFF